This TCR beta chain was identified during a study of T-cell reconstitution after alpha-beta-depleted transplantation in children. The trim removed 0 bases at V and 4 bases at J, leaving 3 bases unmatched. The CDR3 consists of 14 residues. From germline, CDR1 is MNHEY and CDR2 SVGAGI. A library of TCRbeta sequences, prepared with unique molecular identifiers, was generated. Each CDR3 protein gets one entry after TCRdb re-called the PCR reads with MiXCR. The repertoire holds 450,000 to 600,000 distinct CDR3 sequences, over 9.5% seen once, with just over 2% in the top ten. Study findings and constraints: T-cell counts and diversity at one year post-transplant came mainly from newly produced T cells. Recipient T cells and thymic progenitors that survived were the source of the high TCRbeta diversity seen at day 60 in some patients.

This clonotype showed up many times. The antigen remains unidentified. The rearrangement joins TRBV6-5 to TRBJ2-7, with TRBD2 matching 7 bases. Sample: PBMCs, taken before TCRalphabeta/CD19-depleted stem cell transplant. The source of this sequence is a child under 10 years old with inherited bone marrow failure, due to receive a stem cell transplant. This CDR3 is CASSYSERGYEQYF. The CDR3 nucleotides are TGTGCCAGCAGTTACTCTGAGCGGGGTTACGAGCAGTACTTC.